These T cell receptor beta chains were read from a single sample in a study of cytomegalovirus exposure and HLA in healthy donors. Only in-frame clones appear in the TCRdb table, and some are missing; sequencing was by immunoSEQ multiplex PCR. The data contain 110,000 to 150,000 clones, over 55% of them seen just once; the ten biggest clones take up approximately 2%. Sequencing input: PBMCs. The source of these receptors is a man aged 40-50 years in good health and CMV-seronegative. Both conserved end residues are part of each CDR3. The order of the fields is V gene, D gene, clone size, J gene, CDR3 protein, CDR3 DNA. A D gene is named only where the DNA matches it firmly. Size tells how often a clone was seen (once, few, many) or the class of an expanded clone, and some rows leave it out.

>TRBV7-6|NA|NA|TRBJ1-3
CASSLGLGGNTIYF
TGTGCCAGCAGCTTAGGTCTGGGCGGAAACACCATATATTTT
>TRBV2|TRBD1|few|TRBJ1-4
CASSPGTVNEKLFF
TGTGCCAGCAGCCCCGGGACAGTAAATGAAAAACTGTTTTTT
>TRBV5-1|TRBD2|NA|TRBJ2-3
CASSLAPAGVGTDTQYF
TGCGCCAGCAGCTTGGCTCCAGCGGGAGTTGGCACAGATACGCAGTATTTT
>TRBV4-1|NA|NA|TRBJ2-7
CASSGLLSEQYF
TGCGCCAGCTCAGGGTTATTGAGCGAGCAGTACTTC
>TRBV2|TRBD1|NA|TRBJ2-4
CASEGTGGDIQYF
TGTGCCAGCGAAGGGACAGGGGGAGACATTCAGTACTTC
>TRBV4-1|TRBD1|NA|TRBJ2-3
CASSQGNRGFRDTQYF
TGCGCCAGCAGCCAAGGAAACAGGGGGTTCAGAGATACGCAGTATTTT
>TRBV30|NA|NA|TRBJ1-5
CAWSPGAEYSNQPQHF
TGTGCCTGGAGTCCTGGGGCGGAATATAGCAATCAGCCCCAGCATTTT
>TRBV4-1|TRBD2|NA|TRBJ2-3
CASSQGLAFTDTQYF
TGCGCCAGCAGCCAAGGACTAGCTTTCACAGATACGCAGTATTTT
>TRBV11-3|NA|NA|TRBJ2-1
CASSLVGPASEQFF
TGTGCCAGCAGCTTAGTGGGGCCTGCAAGTGAGCAGTTCTTC
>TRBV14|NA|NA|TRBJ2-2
CASSQDQTAANTGELFF
TGTGCCAGCAGCCAAGACCAGACTGCTGCGAACACCGGGGAGCTGTTTTTT
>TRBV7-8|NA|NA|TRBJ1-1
CASSFGRGTAFF
TGTGCCAGCAGCTTCGGTAGGGGGACGGCTTTCTTT
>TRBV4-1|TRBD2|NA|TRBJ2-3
CASSQRLAGKDTQYF
TGCGCCAGCAGCCAACGACTAGCGGGGAAAGATACGCAGTATTTT
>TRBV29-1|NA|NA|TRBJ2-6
CSVAVTGANVLTF
TGCAGCGTTGCGGTAACTGGGGCCAACGTCCTGACTTTC
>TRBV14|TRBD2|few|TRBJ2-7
CASSLGGRGTNEQYF
TGTGCCAGCAGCCTCGGCGGGAGAGGGACGAACGAGCAGTACTTC
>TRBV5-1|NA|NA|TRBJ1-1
CASRPPSALRGTEAFF
TGCGCCAGCCGGCCCCCCTCCGCCCTCAGGGGCACTGAAGCTTTCTTT
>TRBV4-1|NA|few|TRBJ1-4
CASSQGYTQVWAGTNEKLFF
TGCGCCAGCAGCCAAGGGTACACCCAGGTGTGGGCAGGAACTAATGAAAAACTGTTTTTT
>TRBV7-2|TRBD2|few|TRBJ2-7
CASSRSSGSRYEQYF
TGTGCCAGCAGCCGATCTAGCGGGAGTCGTTACGAGCAGTACTTC
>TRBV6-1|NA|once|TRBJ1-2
CATRSGFWGYTF
TGTGCCACCCGGTCCGGGTTTTGGGGCTACACCTTC
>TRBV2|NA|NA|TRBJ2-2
CASSDQGHTGELFF
TGTGCCAGCAGTGACCAGGGTCACACCGGGGAGCTGTTTTTT
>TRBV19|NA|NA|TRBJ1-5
CASTGYSNQPQHF
TGTGCCAGTACGGGGTATAGCAATCAGCCCCAGCATTTT
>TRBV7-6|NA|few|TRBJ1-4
CASSLGFREGNEKLFF
TGTGCCAGCAGCTTAGGCTTCAGGGAGGGCAATGAAAAACTGTTTTTT
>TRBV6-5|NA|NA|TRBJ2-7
CASSVTGSPPEQYF
TGTGCCAGCAGCGTTACAGGGTCACCTCCCGAGCAGTACTTC
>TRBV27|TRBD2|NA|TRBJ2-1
CASSSPSTSGAQPSSYNVQFF
TGTGCCAGCAGTTCCCCCTCGACTAGCGGGGCCCAACCCAGCTCCTACAATGTGCAGTTCTTC
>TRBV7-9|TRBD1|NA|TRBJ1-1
CASSHRGGNTEAFF
TGTGCCAGCAGCCACAGGGGAGGGAACACTGAAGCTTTCTTT
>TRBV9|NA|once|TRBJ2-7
CASSVGFGGDLNEQYF
TGTGCCAGCAGCGTAGGGTTTGGCGGGGACCTGAACGAGCAGTACTTC
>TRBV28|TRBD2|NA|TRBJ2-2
CASSPPGLAGTGELFF
TGTGCCAGCAGCCCCCCGGGACTAGCGGGCACCGGGGAGCTGTTTTTT
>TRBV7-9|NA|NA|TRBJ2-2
CSSSYSSGELFF
TGTTCCAGCAGCTATTCGTCCGGGGAGCTGTTTTTT
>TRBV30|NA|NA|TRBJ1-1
CAWCLGKDTEAFF
TGTGCCTGGTGTCTCGGGAAGGACACTGAAGCTTTCTTT
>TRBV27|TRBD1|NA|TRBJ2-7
CASSLRQGPYEQYF
TGTGCCAGCAGTCTAAGACAGGGTCCCTACGAGCAGTACTTC
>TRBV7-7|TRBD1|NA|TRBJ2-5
CASSSGTGQGETQYF
TGTGCCAGCAGTTCCGGGACAGGGCAAGGAGAGACCCAGTACTTC
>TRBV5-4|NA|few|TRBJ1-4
CASSLGQDRVEKLFF
TGTGCCAGCAGCTTGGGACAGGACCGTGTTGAAAAACTGTTTTTT
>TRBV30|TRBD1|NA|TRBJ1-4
CAWRYPGQPTNEKLFF
TGTGCCTGGAGGTACCCGGGACAGCCAACTAATGAAAAACTGTTTTTT
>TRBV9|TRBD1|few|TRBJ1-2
CASSVGWLGGSYTF
TGTGCCAGCAGCGTAGGGTGGTTAGGGGGCAGCTACACCTTC
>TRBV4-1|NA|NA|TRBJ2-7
CASSPLGGGGYEQYF
TGCGCCAGCAGCCCTCTGGGGGGAGGGGGCTACGAGCAGTACTTC
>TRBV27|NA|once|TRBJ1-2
CASSSGDGYTF
TGTGCCAGCAGTTCAGGGGATGGCTACACCTTC
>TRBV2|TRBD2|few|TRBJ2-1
CASSGGAYNEQFF
TGTGCCAGCAGCGGGGGGGCCTACAATGAGCAGTTCTTC
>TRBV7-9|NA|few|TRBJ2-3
CASSFSGGTDTQYF
TGTGCCAGCAGCTTCTCAGGGGGGACAGATACGCAGTATTTT
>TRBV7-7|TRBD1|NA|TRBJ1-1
CASSLADPGQGTLRVNTEAFF
TGTGCCAGCAGCTTAGCGGACCCGGGACAGGGGACTCTCCGGGTGAACACTGAAGCTTTCTTT
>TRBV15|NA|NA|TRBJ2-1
CATSLLGHEQFF
TGTGCCACCAGCCTACTAGGGCATGAGCAGTTCTTC
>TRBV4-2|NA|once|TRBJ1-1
CASSQVAGEHTEAFF
TGTGCCAGCAGCCAAGTTGCAGGGGAGCACACTGAAGCTTTCTTT
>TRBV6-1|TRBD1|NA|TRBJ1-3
CASGTVRYTIYF
TGTGCCAGCGGGACAGTGAGGTACACCATATATTTT
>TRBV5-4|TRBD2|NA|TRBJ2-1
CASSLQAGGNNEQFF
TGTGCCAGCAGCTTGCAAGCGGGGGGGAACAATGAGCAGTTCTTC
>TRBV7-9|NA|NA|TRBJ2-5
CASTGGETQYF
TGTGCCAGCACTGGCGGGGAGACCCAGTACTTC
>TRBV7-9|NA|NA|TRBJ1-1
CASSQATVYTEAFF
TGTGCCAGCAGCCAGGCGACAGTGTACACTGAAGCTTTCTTT
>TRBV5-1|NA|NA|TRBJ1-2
CASSLPTGGGYTF
TGCGCCAGCAGCTTGCCGACAGGCGGTGGCTACACCTTC
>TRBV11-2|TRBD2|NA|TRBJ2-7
CASTPPGLAGSYEQYF
TGTGCCAGCACCCCACCGGGGCTAGCGGGTAGCTACGAGCAGTACTTC
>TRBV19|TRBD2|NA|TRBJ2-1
CASSRGTSGGVYNEQFF
TGTGCCAGTAGTCGGGGGACTAGCGGGGGAGTTTACAATGAGCAGTTCTTC
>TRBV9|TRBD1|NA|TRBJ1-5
CASSVGTGSQPQHF
TGTGCCAGCAGCGTTGGGACAGGGTCTCAGCCCCAGCATTTT
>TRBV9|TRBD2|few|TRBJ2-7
CASSTGLAESYEQYF
TGTGCCAGCAGCACCGGACTAGCGGAATCCTACGAGCAGTACTTC
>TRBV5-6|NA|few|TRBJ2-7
CASSLVTGFHEQYF
TGTGCCAGCAGCTTGGTTACAGGGTTCCACGAGCAGTACTTC
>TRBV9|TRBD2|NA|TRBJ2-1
CASSARLARTYNEQFF
TGTGCCAGCAGCGCCCGACTAGCGAGAACCTACAATGAGCAGTTCTTC
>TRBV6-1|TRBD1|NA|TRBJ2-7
CASSEGGTGVYEQYF
TGTGCCAGCAGTGAAGGGGGGACAGGGGTCTACGAGCAGTACTTC
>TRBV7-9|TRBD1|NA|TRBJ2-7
CASSPGDSFYEQYF
TGTGCCAGCAGCCCCGGGGACAGCTTCTACGAGCAGTACTTC
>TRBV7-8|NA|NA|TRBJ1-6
CASSLASFSGSSYNSPLHF
TGTGCCAGCAGCTTAGCTAGCTTTTCGGGAAGTTCCTATAATTCACCCCTCCACTTT
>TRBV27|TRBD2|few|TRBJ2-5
CASSRGLEDPETQYF
TGTGCCAGCAGTCGCGGACTAGAGGATCCAGAGACCCAGTACTTC
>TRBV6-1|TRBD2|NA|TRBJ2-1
CATLSGAGGYNEQFF
TGTGCCACCCTCTCGGGAGCGGGGGGGTACAATGAGCAGTTCTTC
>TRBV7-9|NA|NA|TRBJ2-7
CASSNSLIYEQYF
TGTGCCAGCAGCAATAGCTTGATCTACGAGCAGTACTTC
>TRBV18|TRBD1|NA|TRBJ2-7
CASSPRETGGYEQYF
TGTGCCAGCTCACCAAGAGAGACAGGGGGGTACGAGCAGTACTTC